This entry features one TCR beta chain sequence. The target antigen is unknown. Trimming removed 2 bases at V and 12 bases at J, with 17 bases between. Germline-derived CDR1 and CDR2 are ENHRY and SYGVKD. This CDR3 has 14 amino acids. The sample belongs to a study of cytomegalovirus exposure and HLA in healthy donors. General study points: The study assumed roughly uniform donor sequencing depth for presence/absence analyses. In a later analysis, a genetic analysis reported fewer productive-TCR N-insertions in an Asian-associated ancestry cluster than the cohort average.

PCR used 60 Vbeta primers and 13 Jbeta primers. Data came from immunoSEQ multiplex PCR; TCRdb stores just in-frame clones and leaves some out. This table holds about 150,000 clones, over 75% found once. V is TRBV10-3 and J is TRBJ2-1; tentative D call: TRBD2 (6 bases). The sequence was obtained from a woman in her twenties or thirties in good health and CMV-seronegative. Sequenced input: PBMCs. CDR3 region: CAISERRDEDGQFF. CDR3 DNA sequence: TGTGCCATCAGTGAGAGGAGGGACGAGGATGGGCAGTTCTTC.